These T cell receptor beta chains were read from a single sample in a study of T cell changes during pregnancy in multiple sclerosis. Assay used: immunoSEQ multiplex PCR; TCRdb lists only in-frame clones, some missing. This repertoire shows 15,000 to 20,000 clones, 85% to 90% found once; its top ten account for approximately 15%. Sequencing was performed on CD8+ T cells from peripheral blood mononuclear cells, taken in the third trimester of pregnancy. These receptors were collected from a female donor in good health, enrolled as a control in a pregnancy study. CDR3s include the opening cysteine and the closing phenylalanine or tryptophan. The D gene is left open where the match is weak. Expanded clones are given a class, and other clones once, few, many or no size at all.

clone_size: NA; v_call: TRBV9; j_call: TRBJ2-2; d_call: NA; cdr3_aa: CASSVSGSNTGELFF; cdr3_nt: TGTGCCAGCAGCGTTTCAGGTTCGAACACCGGGGAGCTGTTTTTT
clone_size: NA; v_call: TRBV5-1; j_call: TRBJ1-4; d_call: TRBD1; cdr3_aa: CASSIGQGNEKLFF; cdr3_nt: TGCGCCAGCAGCATAGGACAGGGGAATGAAAAACTGTTTTTT
clone_size: NA; v_call: TRBV9; j_call: TRBJ2-2; d_call: TRBD2; cdr3_aa: CASSVGVSGTGELFF; cdr3_nt: TGTGCCAGCAGCGTAGGGGTTAGCGGGACCGGGGAGCTGTTTTTT
clone_size: once; v_call: TRBV11-2; j_call: TRBJ2-2; d_call: NA; cdr3_aa: CASSLFLVANTGELFF; cdr3_nt: TGTGCCAGCAGCTTGTTCTTAGTAGCGAACACCGGGGAGCTGTTTTTT
clone_size: NA; v_call: TRBV6-6; j_call: TRBJ1-2; d_call: TRBD1; cdr3_aa: CASSYDSGQVYGYTF; cdr3_nt: TGTGCCAGCAGTTATGATTCGGGACAGGTCTATGGCTACACCTTC
clone_size: NA; v_call: TRBV5-1; j_call: TRBJ1-2; d_call: NA; cdr3_aa: CASSLEDTGWHYTF; cdr3_nt: TGCGCCAGCAGCTTGGAAGACACAGGGTGGCACTACACCTTC
clone_size: NA; v_call: TRBV11-2; j_call: TRBJ2-3; d_call: TRBD1; cdr3_aa: CASSPNRGPKDTQYF; cdr3_nt: TGTGCCAGCAGCCCCAACAGGGGGCCTAAAGATACGCAGTATTTT
clone_size: NA; v_call: TRBV4-3; j_call: TRBJ2-6; d_call: NA; cdr3_aa: CASSQETGSGANVLTF; cdr3_nt: TGCGCCAGCAGCCAAGAGACAGGCTCTGGGGCCAACGTCCTGACTTTC
clone_size: NA; v_call: TRBV4-3; j_call: TRBJ2-1; d_call: TRBD2; cdr3_aa: CASSHQGLAGLYNEQFF; cdr3_nt: TGCGCCAGCAGCCACCAGGGGCTAGCGGGCCTTTACAATGAGCAGTTCTTC
clone_size: NA; v_call: TRBV7-9; j_call: TRBJ2-5; d_call: NA; cdr3_aa: CASRTAIPKETQYF; cdr3_nt: TGTGCCAGCAGGACAGCAATTCCTAAAGAGACCCAGTACTTC
clone_size: few; v_call: TRBV7-9; j_call: TRBJ2-2; d_call: TRBD1; cdr3_aa: CASSSWDRVTGELFF; cdr3_nt: TGTGCCAGCAGCTCCTGGGACAGGGTCACCGGGGAGCTGTTTTTT
clone_size: NA; v_call: TRBV6-4; j_call: TRBJ2-3; d_call: TRBD2; cdr3_aa: CASSRLAGADTQYF; cdr3_nt: TGTGCCAGCAGTCGACTAGCGGGAGCGGATACGCAGTATTTT
clone_size: once; v_call: TRBV5-6; j_call: TRBJ2-1; d_call: TRBD2; cdr3_aa: CASSGLGGNNEQFF; cdr3_nt: TGTGCCAGCAGCGGGCTCGGGGGGAACAATGAGCAGTTCTTC
clone_size: NA; v_call: TRBV28; j_call: TRBJ1-2; d_call: TRBD1; cdr3_aa: CASRTDRGGPFYGYTF; cdr3_nt: TGTGCCAGCAGAACCGACAGGGGCGGCCCTTTCTATGGCTACACCTTC
clone_size: NA; v_call: TRBV6-6; j_call: TRBJ2-3; d_call: NA; cdr3_aa: CASSYVGGGTDTQYF; cdr3_nt: TGTGCCAGCAGTTACGTCGGGGGAGGAACAGATACGCAGTATTTT
clone_size: once; v_call: TRBV7-6; j_call: TRBJ1-6; d_call: NA; cdr3_aa: CASSEGVSTYNSPLHF; cdr3_nt: TGTGCCAGCAGCGAGGGGGTCAGCACCTATAATTCACCCCTCCACTTT
clone_size: NA; v_call: TRBV27; j_call: TRBJ2-1; d_call: TRBD2; cdr3_aa: CASSVGLAGNEQFF; cdr3_nt: TGTGCCAGCAGTGTTGGACTAGCGGGAAATGAGCAGTTCTTC
clone_size: NA; v_call: TRBV4-2; j_call: TRBJ2-5; d_call: NA; cdr3_aa: CASSPAPGVGETQYF; cdr3_nt: TGTGCCAGCAGCCCCGCCCCGGGGGTCGGAGAGACCCAGTACTTC
clone_size: NA; v_call: TRBV6-5; j_call: TRBJ2-7; d_call: NA; cdr3_aa: CASSPRGYDYEQYF; cdr3_nt: TGTGCCAGCTCCCCCCGGGGGTACGACTACGAGCAGTACTTC
clone_size: once; v_call: TRBV19; j_call: TRBJ2-1; d_call: NA; cdr3_aa: CASSIGGNTYNEQFF; cdr3_nt: TGTGCCAGTAGTATTGGCGGGAATACATACAATGAGCAGTTCTTC
clone_size: once; v_call: TRBV6-1; j_call: TRBJ2-6; d_call: NA; cdr3_aa: CASSEISSGANVLTF; cdr3_nt: TGTGCCAGCAGTGAAATTTCTTCTGGGGCCAACGTCCTGACTTTC
clone_size: NA; v_call: TRBV7-9; j_call: TRBJ1-1; d_call: NA; cdr3_aa: CASSPVSIQNTEAFF; cdr3_nt: TGTGCCAGCAGCCCCGTATCGATACAGAACACTGAAGCTTTCTTT
clone_size: NA; v_call: TRBV6-1; j_call: TRBJ2-1; d_call: TRBD2; cdr3_aa: CASSERSGDYNEQFF; cdr3_nt: TGTGCCAGCAGTGAAAGGAGCGGGGACTACAATGAGCAGTTCTTC
clone_size: NA; v_call: TRBV4-1; j_call: TRBJ2-3; d_call: TRBD2; cdr3_aa: CASSQDTSGGATDTQYF; cdr3_nt: TGCGCCAGCAGCCAAGACACTAGCGGGGGGGCCACAGATACGCAGTATTTT
clone_size: NA; v_call: TRBV28; j_call: TRBJ1-6; d_call: TRBD1; cdr3_aa: CASSLSQGVGSPLHF; cdr3_nt: TGTGCCAGCAGTTTATCGCAGGGGGTTGGTTCACCCCTCCACTTT
clone_size: NA; v_call: TRBV19; j_call: TRBJ1-5; d_call: NA; cdr3_aa: CASSIWGRADSIDNQPQHF; cdr3_nt: TGTGCCAGTAGTATATGGGGCAGGGCCGATTCGATAGACAATCAGCCCCAGCATTTT
clone_size: NA; v_call: TRBV2; j_call: TRBJ1-6; d_call: NA; cdr3_aa: CASSEALGGSPLHF; cdr3_nt: TGTGCCAGCAGTGAAGCGCTCGGAGGTTCACCCCTCCACTTT
clone_size: NA; v_call: TRBV27; j_call: TRBJ2-5; d_call: NA; cdr3_aa: CASSLGPGFGETQYF; cdr3_nt: TGTGCCAGCAGTTTAGGGCCAGGGTTTGGAGAGACCCAGTACTTC
clone_size: medium-sized; v_call: TRBV4-1; j_call: TRBJ1-4; d_call: TRBD1; cdr3_aa: CASSLGTGGGSEKLFF; cdr3_nt: TGCGCCAGCAGCCTCGGGACAGGGGGCGGGAGTGAAAAACTGTTTTTT
clone_size: NA; v_call: TRBV6-1; j_call: TRBJ2-1; d_call: NA; cdr3_aa: CASSLSSYNEQFF; cdr3_nt: TGTGCCAGCAGTTTGAGCTCCTACAATGAGCAGTTCTTC
clone_size: NA; v_call: TRBV27; j_call: TRBJ2-1; d_call: TRBD2; cdr3_aa: CASSPRQRGGNEQFF; cdr3_nt: TGTGCCAGCAGTCCCCGTCAGCGGGGGGGCAATGAGCAGTTCTTC
clone_size: NA; v_call: TRBV28; j_call: TRBJ1-5; d_call: TRBD1; cdr3_aa: CVSRQYRDRGWGSNQPQHF; cdr3_nt: TGTGTCAGCAGACAATACCGGGACAGGGGATGGGGAAGCAATCAGCCCCAGCATTTT
clone_size: NA; v_call: TRBV5-8; j_call: TRBJ2-7; d_call: NA; cdr3_aa: CASSLVLKLTGSADEQYF; cdr3_nt: TGTGCCAGCAGCTTGGTCTTAAAGCTGACAGGTTCGGCCGACGAGCAGTACTTC
clone_size: NA; v_call: TRBV6-4; j_call: TRBJ2-3; d_call: TRBD1; cdr3_aa: CASSDSGQGGPDTQYF; cdr3_nt: TGTGCCAGCAGTGACTCGGGACAGGGGGGCCCAGATACGCAGTATTTT
clone_size: NA; v_call: TRBV4-1; j_call: TRBJ2-7; d_call: TRBD1; cdr3_aa: CASSHGTGQSYEQYF; cdr3_nt: TGCGCCAGCAGTCACGGGACAGGGCAGTCCTACGAGCAGTACTTC
clone_size: NA; v_call: TRBV4-2; j_call: TRBJ2-7; d_call: NA; cdr3_aa: CASSQGTNYEQYF; cdr3_nt: TGTGCCAGCAGCCAAGGGACTAACTACGAGCAGTACTTC
clone_size: NA; v_call: TRBV7-3; j_call: TRBJ2-7; d_call: TRBD2; cdr3_aa: CASSQGLASEQYF; cdr3_nt: TGTGCCAGCAGTCAAGGACTAGCAAGTGAGCAGTACTTC
clone_size: NA; v_call: TRBV28; j_call: TRBJ1-2; d_call: TRBD1; cdr3_aa: CASSIPRGRKDGYTF; cdr3_nt: TGTGCCAGCAGTATCCCCAGGGGGCGCAAGGATGGCTACACCTTC
clone_size: NA; v_call: TRBV7-9; j_call: TRBJ2-3; d_call: NA; cdr3_aa: CASTASLFRTDTQYF; cdr3_nt: TGTGCCAGCACCGCGAGCCTATTTCGGACAGATACGCAGTATTTT
clone_size: once; v_call: TRBV7-9; j_call: TRBJ2-5; d_call: NA; cdr3_aa: CASSLAKGGDLETQYF; cdr3_nt: TGTGCCAGCAGCTTAGCAAAAGGGGGGGACTTAGAGACCCAGTACTTC
clone_size: NA; v_call: TRBV29-1; j_call: TRBJ1-2; d_call: NA; cdr3_aa: CSVTSGSLYGYTF; cdr3_nt: TGCAGCGTGACGTCCGGGTCTCTATATGGCTACACCTTC
clone_size: NA; v_call: TRBV6-4; j_call: TRBJ1-1; d_call: NA; cdr3_aa: CASSERGEGNTEAFF; cdr3_nt: TGTGCCAGCAGTGAACGCGGGGAGGGAAACACTGAAGCTTTCTTT
clone_size: NA; v_call: TRBV6-1; j_call: TRBJ2-7; d_call: TRBD2; cdr3_aa: CASSDGEGGVSEQYF; cdr3_nt: TGTGCCAGCAGCGATGGGGAGGGTGGGGTGAGTGAGCAGTACTTC
clone_size: few; v_call: TRBV4-3; j_call: TRBJ2-5; d_call: NA; cdr3_aa: CASSPGLVSETQYF; cdr3_nt: TGCGCCAGCAGCCCGGGATTAGTATCGGAGACCCAGTACTTC
clone_size: NA; v_call: TRBV29-1; j_call: TRBJ2-7; d_call: TRBD2; cdr3_aa: CSVEGLAGYYEQYF; cdr3_nt: TGCAGCGTTGAAGGGCTAGCGGGCTACTACGAGCAGTACTTC
clone_size: few; v_call: TRBV13; j_call: TRBJ2-3; d_call: TRBD2; cdr3_aa: CASSLGPGGATGTDTQYF; cdr3_nt: TGTGCCAGCAGCTTAGGCCCCGGGGGGGCCACGGGCACAGATACGCAGTATTTT
clone_size: NA; v_call: TRBV2; j_call: TRBJ1-3; d_call: TRBD1; cdr3_aa: CASSEAAGGRNTIYF; cdr3_nt: TGTGCCAGCAGTGAAGCGGCAGGGGGAAGGAACACCATATATTTT
clone_size: NA; v_call: TRBV5-6; j_call: TRBJ2-7; d_call: TRBD2; cdr3_aa: CASSPESGGYEQYF; cdr3_nt: TGTGCCAGCAGCCCTGAAAGCGGGGGGTACGAGCAGTACTTC
clone_size: NA; v_call: TRBV28; j_call: TRBJ2-7; d_call: NA; cdr3_aa: CASSPGYEQYF; cdr3_nt: TGTGCCAGCAGCCCCGGCTACGAGCAGTACTTC
clone_size: NA; v_call: TRBV7-3; j_call: TRBJ2-1; d_call: TRBD1; cdr3_aa: CASSPRTGPPNEQFF; cdr3_nt: TGTGCCAGCAGCCCGAGGACAGGGCCCCCCAATGAGCAGTTCTTC
clone_size: NA; v_call: TRBV14; j_call: TRBJ2-7; d_call: TRBD1; cdr3_aa: CASSQGQTGGGYEQYF; cdr3_nt: TGTGCCAGCAGCCAAGGGCAGACAGGGGGCGGCTACGAGCAGTACTTC
clone_size: NA; v_call: TRBV7-9; j_call: TRBJ1-1; d_call: TRBD1; cdr3_aa: CASSPDREITEAFF; cdr3_nt: TGTGCCAGCAGCCCTGACAGGGAGATCACTGAAGCTTTCTTT
clone_size: NA; v_call: TRBV4-1; j_call: TRBJ2-7; d_call: NA; cdr3_aa: CASSQDQGGISYEQYF; cdr3_nt: TGCGCCAGCAGCCAAGATCAGGGTGGCATTTCCTACGAGCAGTACTTC
clone_size: NA; v_call: TRBV5-1; j_call: TRBJ2-7; d_call: NA; cdr3_aa: CASGLTGSYEQYF; cdr3_nt: TGCGCCAGCGGCCTGACAGGCAGCTACGAGCAGTACTTC
clone_size: NA; v_call: TRBV9; j_call: TRBJ2-3; d_call: TRBD2; cdr3_aa: CASSVDFGRGSTDTQYF; cdr3_nt: TGTGCCAGCAGCGTAGACTTTGGGCGGGGGAGCACAGATACGCAGTATTTT
clone_size: once; v_call: TRBV6-1; j_call: TRBJ2-1; d_call: TRBD2; cdr3_aa: CASSDGVTSGSYEQFF; cdr3_nt: TGTGCCAGCAGTGATGGGGTGACTAGCGGGAGTTATGAGCAGTTCTTC